A selection of T cell receptor beta chains follows, all from one sample in a study of cytomegalovirus exposure and HLA in healthy donors. Generated by immunoSEQ multiplex PCR, the TCRdb table keeps only in-frame clones and is missing some. This sample carries about 130,000 clones, about 80% of them seen once, and the ten largest clones take roughly 1.2%. The sample was PBMCs. The receptors come from a girl aged 2-9 years in good health and CMV-seronegative. The CDR3 runs from the conserved cysteine through the conserved F or W. The D gene is left open where the match is weak. Clone size is stated in some rows and not others, as once, few, many or a class when expanded.

>.|TRBV4-2|TRBJ1-1|.
TGTGCCAGCAGCCAAGAAGTTGGGCAGGGGCCACGTGTGGATGCTTTCTTT
CASSQEVGQGPRVDAFF
>.|TRBV7-7|TRBJ1-4|.
TGTGCTAGCAGCTTAGCGCGAGGGGAAAAACTGTTTTTT
CASSLARGEKLFF
>.|TRBV4-2|TRBJ2-3|.
TGTGCCAGCAGCCAAGCGGGGACAGATACGCAGTATTTT
CASSQAGTDTQYF
>.|TRBV6-1|TRBJ1-2|TRBD1
TGTGCCAGCACCCCCCGGGACAGGGGATCCTATGGCTACACCTTC
CASTPRDRGSYGYTF
>.|TRBV6-1|TRBJ2-7|TRBD1
TGTGCCAGCAGTGAAGCGGGGACAGGGGCCTACGAGCAGTACTTC
CASSEAGTGAYEQYF
>.|TRBV30|TRBJ2-1|.
TGTGCCTGGAGTCCCTCGTTATATCGGGTTGAAAGCTCCTACAATGAGCAGTTCTTC
CAWSPSLYRVESSYNEQFF
>.|TRBV2|TRBJ1-4|.
TGTGCCAGCAGTGACTCCAGGGCAGATGAAAAACTGTTTTTT
CASSDSRADEKLFF
>once|TRBV4-1|TRBJ2-3|TRBD2
TGCGCCAGCAGCCAAGGTCCTTATAGCGGGGGGGAGACAGATACGCAGTATTTT
CASSQGPYSGGETDTQYF
>.|TRBV28|TRBJ2-5|TRBD2
TGTGCCAGCCGAGCGGGAGTTCCCGAGACCCAGTACTTC
CASRAGVPETQYF
>.|TRBV6-6|TRBJ1-5|.
TGTGCCAGCAGCTCACAGGAAAATCAGCCCCAGCATTTT
CASSSQENQPQHF
>once|TRBV10-3|TRBJ2-1|.
TGTGCCATCAGTGAGAGCGATGTGGCAGAACACTACAATGAGCAGTTCTTC
CAISESDVAEHYNEQFF
>.|TRBV27|TRBJ2-1|TRBD2
TGTGCCAGCAGTTTAGCCGGGACTAGCGGGAGGGCCTTAAATGAGCAGTTCTTC
CASSLAGTSGRALNEQFF
>once|TRBV6-1|TRBJ2-3|.
TGTGCCAGCAGTGAAGTGCAGATCCCAGATACGCAGTATTTT
CASSEVQIPDTQYF
>.|TRBV5-6|TRBJ2-7|.
TGTGCCAGCAGCTTTTCCGGGTACGAGCAGTACTTC
CASSFSGYEQYF
>.|TRBV9|TRBJ2-3|TRBD2
TGTGCCAGCAGCCCCCTAGCGGGGGGGCCCTCTGGAACAGATACGCAGTATTTT
CASSPLAGGPSGTDTQYF
>few|TRBV10-3|TRBJ1-1|TRBD1
TGTGCCATCAGTGGCCCCCCCCAACAGGGGACTGAAGCTTTCTTT
CAISGPPQQGTEAFF
>.|TRBV6-1|TRBJ2-2|TRBD1
TGTGCCAGCAGTGAAACAGGGGGCGCTTCCGGGGAGCTGTTTTTT
CASSETGGASGELFF
>.|TRBV2|TRBJ1-4|.
TGTGCCAGCAGTGATGCGGGTGAGACTAATGAAAAACTGTTTTTT
CASSDAGETNEKLFF
>.|TRBV30|TRBJ2-7|TRBD2
TGTGCCTGGAGTTTAACTAGCGGGGGGGCGGCCGAGCAGTACTTC
CAWSLTSGGAAEQYF
>.|TRBV10-3|TRBJ2-7|.
TGTGCCATCAGTGAAGCGAAGCCCTTAACCTACGAGCAGTACTTC
CAISEAKPLTYEQYF
>.|TRBV30|TRBJ1-2|.
TGTGCCTGGAGTGTAATTTACGGGATAGCTAACTATGGCTACACCTTC
CAWSVIYGIANYGYTF
>.|TRBV29-1|TRBJ2-2|TRBD1
TGCAGCGCCGGGACAGGGGTGAACACCGGGGAGCTGTTTTTT
CSAGTGVNTGELFF
>.|TRBV11-2|TRBJ2-1|.
TGTGCCAGCAGGGGGGGAAATGAGCAGTTCTTC
CASRGGNEQFF
>.|TRBV6-1|TRBJ2-7|.
TGTGCCAGCAGTGAAGCAGGGGGCGAGCAGTACTTC
CASSEAGGEQYF
>.|TRBV7-2|TRBJ2-6|.
TGTGCCAGCAGCTTAGAGTCACCAGGGGCTGGGGCCAACGTCCTGACTTTC
CASSLESPGAGANVLTF
>.|TRBV4-2|TRBJ1-2|TRBD1
TGTGCCAGCAGCGCCCGGGACAGGGACCTCTATGGCTACACCTTC
CASSARDRDLYGYTF
>.|TRBV4-1|TRBJ2-3|TRBD2
TGCGCCAGCAGCGAGCGGGAGTGGGTTTACTCTAGCACAGATACGCAGTATTTT
CASSEREWVYSSTDTQYF
>.|TRBV5-6|TRBJ1-1|TRBD1
TGTGCCAGCACCTCCTGGGGACAGGGGGCGTGGACTGAAGCTTTCTTT
CASTSWGQGAWTEAFF
>.|TRBV7-8|TRBJ2-1|TRBD2
TGTGCCAGCACAACTAGCGGGGGAGCAAATGAGCAGTTCTTC
CASTTSGGANEQFF
>.|TRBV25-1|TRBJ1-4|.
TGTGCCAGCAGTGAACCGGGAATAAATGAAAAACTGTTTTTT
CASSEPGINEKLFF
>.|TRBV4-1|TRBJ2-5|TRBD2
TGCGCCAGCAGCCAGGGGCAGCGGGGGGGCAGGGAGACCCAGTACTTC
CASSQGQRGGRETQYF
>.|TRBV6-5|TRBJ1-2|TRBD1
TGTGCCAGCAGACAGGGGAGTCGGGGCTACACCTTC
CASRQGSRGYTF
>.|TRBV9|TRBJ2-7|TRBD1
TGTGCCAGCAGCGCCTGGGACAGGCCCTACGAGCAGTACTTC
CASSAWDRPYEQYF
>.|TRBV13|TRBJ2-7|.
TGTGCCACCTCGGGACAACCCTACGAGCAGTACTTC
CATSGQPYEQYF
>.|TRBV7-2|TRBJ2-3|TRBD2
TGTGCCAGCAGCTCGCCGTCCGGACGGGGGGGCCGGACAGATACGCAGTATTTT
CASSSPSGRGGRTDTQYF
>.|TRBV18|TRBJ1-5|TRBD1
TGTGCCAGCTCACCAACAGGGGGAGGGGATCAGCCCCAGCATTTT
CASSPTGGGDQPQHF
>few|TRBV7-9|TRBJ1-4|.
TGTGCCAGCGGAGATGGCACAGGGCTGACTTTGGGTGAAAAACTGTTTTTT
CASGDGTGLTLGEKLFF
>.|TRBV2|TRBJ1-2|TRBD1
TGTGCCAGCCTCCCTACAGGGGATGGTGGCTACACCTTC
CASLPTGDGGYTF
>.|TRBV7-2|TRBJ1-1|.
TGTGCCAGCAGCTACCTACGGGGGAATACTGAAGCTTTCTTT
CASSYLRGNTEAFF
>.|TRBV10-3|TRBJ2-6|.
TGTGCCATCAGTGAGATTGGACAGCGCTCTGGGGCCAACGTCCTGACTTTC
CAISEIGQRSGANVLTF
>.|TRBV5-1|TRBJ1-2|TRBD1
TGCGCCAGCACAGGGGGCGCAGGAATTTCGGGCTACACCTTC
CASTGGAGISGYTF
>.|TRBV5-1|TRBJ1-1|.
TGCGCCAGCAGCTTGGAGTTGGGCAGAGTGGCCACTGAAGCTTTCTTT
CASSLELGRVATEAFF
>.|TRBV30|TRBJ2-1|TRBD2
TGTGCCTGGAGTGTAACTAGCGGGGGGTACAATGAGCAGTTCTTC
CAWSVTSGGYNEQFF
>.|TRBV29-1|TRBJ2-3|.
TGCAGCGTTGTGGGGCCAGATACGCAGTATTTT
CSVVGPDTQYF
>.|TRBV4-1|TRBJ1-1|.
TGCGCCAGCAGCCAAGGGGTCAGGTTGAACACTGAAGCTTTCTTT
CASSQGVRLNTEAFF
>.|TRBV7-2|TRBJ2-7|TRBD1
TGTGCCAGCAGCTCCGGGACAGGGGGATACGAGCAGTACTTC
CASSSGTGGYEQYF
>.|TRBV7-3|TRBJ2-5|.
TGTGCCAGCAGCTTAATCGCGGGAACGCAAGAGACCCAGTACTTC
CASSLIAGTQETQYF
>.|TRBV9|TRBJ2-5|.
TGTGCCAGCAGCGTAGCGGACCAAGAGACCCAGTACTTC
CASSVADQETQYF
>.|TRBV18|TRBJ1-3|.
TGTGCCAGCTCACTGCGGACAGAGCATACTGGAAACACCATATATTTT
CASSLRTEHTGNTIYF
>.|TRBV30|TRBJ1-4|.
TGTGCCTGTAGTATCCTCGGGAATCCTAATGAAAAACTGTTTTTT
CACSILGNPNEKLFF